The T cell receptor (beta chain) under discussion was sequenced for a study of blood T cells in healthy people across ages. J lost 3 bases, V lost 0 bases, and 3 bases had no gene match. Germline V lookup: CDR1 SGHRS, CDR2 YFSETQ. The CDR3 covers 15 residues. Investigators took about 9.2 milliliters of peripheral blood from every donor. Next came a second PCR, run for about 7 to 12 cycles, which used a sample-barcoded 5' primer along with a J-beta primer mix. A template-switch adaptor with 12 random nucleotides tagged each cDNA molecule. TCRdb reprocessed the 5' RACE reads via MiXCR and lists one record per CDR3 protein. The repertoire holds 540,000 or so distinct CDR3 sequences, with 24% as singletons. On this clonotype itself: Its antigen is currently unknown.

Findings and limits, study-wide: Investigators treated diversity estimates from one million T cells as underestimates.

These data also featured in a second study, about T cells of mothers and their children.

The sequence came from a boy between 10 and 17 years old in good health. V and J are TRBV5-1 and TRBJ1-5; 7 bases match TRBD1. The sample taken for sequencing was blood. CDR3 in amino acids: CASSLAGQYNQPQHF. CDR3 bases: TGCGCCAGCAGCTTGGCGGGACAGTACAATCAGCCCCAGCATTTT.